Listed below are T cell receptor beta chains from one sample, sequenced in a study of a mutant IDH1 vaccine in newly diagnosed glioma. The antigens of these receptors remain unknown. Sequencing was performed with immunoSEQ multiplex PCR; in TCRdb, only in-frame clones are kept and a portion is missing. The repertoire holds some 33,000 clones, with roughly 80% as singletons. The starting material was PBMCs, obtained from a glioma patient whose treatment included an IDH1 peptide vaccine. The receptors were gathered from a middle-aged woman with glioma. CDR3s include the opening cysteine and the closing phenylalanine or tryptophan. Fields, in order: D gene, V gene, J gene, clone size, CDR3 DNA, CDR3 protein. D genes are given only for firm matches. Only part of the rows carry a size: once, few, many, or a class if the clone is expanded.

NA	TRBV19	TRBJ1-6	NA	TGTGCCAGTAGTGTCCTCGGAAGGTCACCCCTCCACTTT	CASSVLGRSPLHF
NA	TRBV23-1	TRBJ1-1	NA	TGCGCCAGCACCTCGGGTCTGAACACTGAAGCTTTCTTT	CASTSGLNTEAFF
NA	TRBV2	TRBJ1-3	NA	TGTGCCAGCAGTCAAGGACAGCAGGTCTCCATATATTTT	CASSQGQQVSIYF
NA	TRBV5-4	TRBJ1-4	NA	TGTGCCAGCAGCTTTATGGGCGCGGGTAATGAAAAACTGTTTTTT	CASSFMGAGNEKLFF
NA	TRBV5-1	TRBJ2-7	NA	TGCGCCAGCAGCTTGGCGGAAAGCTACGAGCAGTACTTC	CASSLAESYEQYF
NA	TRBV7-9	TRBJ1-5	few	TGTGCCAGCAGCTTAGAATGGGAGAAGCCCCAGCATTTT	CASSLEWEKPQHF
TRBD2	TRBV27	TRBJ2-3	NA	TGTGCCAGCAGCGGATGGACTAGCGGGGGTTCAGATACGCAGTATTTT	CASSGWTSGGSDTQYF
NA	TRBV30	TRBJ2-3	NA	TGTGCCTGGAGTGTACCTACGGGAACGGATACGCAGTATTTT	CAWSVPTGTDTQYF
NA	TRBV5-1	TRBJ2-7	NA	TGCGCCAGCAGCTTGGTTAGGGATGTGGAGCAGTACTTC	CASSLVRDVEQYF
TRBD2	TRBV9	TRBJ2-3	NA	TGTGCCAGCAGCGTAGCCAGCGGGGGGACGACAGATACGCAGTATTTT	CASSVASGGTTDTQYF
NA	TRBV6-1	TRBJ1-1	NA	TGTGCCAGCAGAAAGGAGGGGTGGAACACTGAAGCTTTCTTT	CASRKEGWNTEAFF
NA	TRBV7-8	TRBJ1-2	NA	TGTGCCAGCAGCTTAGGAACAGGTCCTGTGGGCTACACCTTC	CASSLGTGPVGYTF
NA	TRBV5-4	TRBJ1-2	NA	TGTGCCAGCAGCCGGGGGGCCTCCTATGGCTACACCTTC	CASSRGASYGYTF
NA	TRBV19	TRBJ1-1	NA	TGTGCCAGTAGTATGGGGAGAGTGGGTGAAGCTTTCTTT	CASSMGRVGEAFF
TRBD2	TRBV2	TRBJ2-4	few	TGTGCCAGCAGGCTGACTAGCGGGGGGTCCCTAGCCAAAAACATTCAGTACTTC	CASRLTSGGSLAKNIQYF
TRBD2	TRBV4-1	TRBJ2-1	NA	TGCGCCAGCAGCCGCGGGGGGGGCTACAATGAGCAGTTCTTC	CASSRGGGYNEQFF
NA	TRBV27	TRBJ1-1	NA	TGTGCCAGCAGTTTAGGTGGGAACACTGAAGCTTTCTTT	CASSLGGNTEAFF
NA	TRBV6-5	TRBJ2-1	NA	TGTGCCAGCAGTTATGGGCCAAGGGGGTACAATGAGCAGTTCTTC	CASSYGPRGYNEQFF
NA	TRBV30	TRBJ2-7	NA	TGTGCCTGGGGGTCCCAGGGCTACGAGCAGTACTTC	CAWGSQGYEQYF
TRBD2	TRBV7-9	TRBJ2-5	NA	TGTGCCAGCAGCTTAGGGTCTAGCGGCGTGAGGGAGACCCAGTACTTC	CASSLGSSGVRETQYF
NA	TRBV19	TRBJ2-4	NA	TGTGCCAGTAGCGCAAGAGCCAAAAACATTCAGTACTTC	CASSARAKNIQYF
TRBD1	TRBV6-1	TRBJ1-1	few	TGTGCCAGCAGTGAATGGGCAGGGGGCTCAGCTTTCTTT	CASSEWAGGSAFF
NA	TRBV18	TRBJ1-1	NA	TGTGCCAGCTCACACGGCAACCTGAACACTGAAGCTTTCTTT	CASSHGNLNTEAFF
NA	TRBV4-1	TRBJ1-5	NA	TGCGCCAGCAGCCAAGATCAAACAGGGTTGTGGCCCCAGCATTTT	CASSQDQTGLWPQHF
NA	TRBV5-8	TRBJ2-1	NA	TGTGCCAGCAGCTCGCCTGGCGTCCCCGGGCGAAGTAACTCCTACAATGAGCAGTTCTTC	CASSSPGVPGRSNSYNEQFF
NA	TRBV2	TRBJ1-1	NA	TGTGCCAGCAGTGCGTCGGGGGGTGTGACTGAAGCTTTCTTT	CASSASGGVTEAFF
NA	TRBV5-4	TRBJ2-7	NA	TGTGCCAGCAGCTTACAGGGACCAGGGAACAACGAGCAGTACTTC	CASSLQGPGNNEQYF
TRBD1	TRBV6-4	TRBJ2-2	NA	TGTGCCAGCCGGGACAGGTCGGTGGGGGAGCTGTTTTTT	CASRDRSVGELFF
NA	TRBV5-5	TRBJ1-6	NA	TGTGCCAGCAGCTTGAGGAGACAGCCCAATTCACCCCTCCACTTT	CASSLRRQPNSPLHF
TRBD1	TRBV18	TRBJ1-5	NA	TGTGCCAGCTCACCCGGGACAGGGACCCAGCCCCAGCATTTT	CASSPGTGTQPQHF
NA	TRBV7-9	TRBJ1-5	NA	TGTGCCAGCAGCGCCACGGACAGTGGGGATCAGCCCCAGCATTTT	CASSATDSGDQPQHF
NA	TRBV10-3	TRBJ1-6	NA	TGTGCCATCCTCAAGGAGGAGAGCTCCTATAATTCACCCCTCCACTTT	CAILKEESSYNSPLHF
NA	TRBV7-2	TRBJ1-1	NA	TGTGCCAGCAGGGGGGCAGAAGGCACTGAAGCTTTCTTT	CASRGAEGTEAFF
NA	TRBV5-8	TRBJ1-2	NA	TGTGCCAGCAGCTTGGGAGGACAGTTTTTCTATGGCTACACCTTC	CASSLGGQFFYGYTF
NA	TRBV5-6	TRBJ2-3	NA	TGTGCCAGCAGCTTGGAACAGTATAGCACAGATACGCAGTATTTT	CASSLEQYSTDTQYF
TRBD2	TRBV7-9	TRBJ2-2	NA	TGTGCCAGCAGCTTACTAGCGGCCGGGGAGCTGTTTTTT	CASSLLAAGELFF
NA	TRBV5-6	TRBJ2-1	once	TGTGCCAGCAGCTTGGGACCCTACAATGAGCAGTTCTTC	CASSLGPYNEQFF
TRBD2	TRBV5-1	TRBJ2-5	NA	TGCGCCAGCAAAGTGGGGCTAGCGGTTCTCCAAGAGACCCAGTACTTC	CASKVGLAVLQETQYF